These T cell receptor beta chains were read from a single sample in a study of T cell changes during pregnancy in multiple sclerosis. Assay: immunoSEQ multiplex PCR; the TCRdb copy retains only in-frame clones and omits some. The sample includes about 42,000 clones, 87% of them seen just once. Source: CD4+ T cells from peripheral blood mononuclear cells, taken after pregnancy. These receptors were collected from a female donor with multiple sclerosis, enrolled in a pregnancy study. The CDR3 runs from the conserved cysteine through the conserved F or W. D genes are given only for firm matches. Where a row states a size, it is once, few, many or the class of an expanded clone; other rows omit it.

CDR3nt | CDR3aa | len | j_gene | abundance | v_gene | d_gene
TGCGCCAGCAGCCCCCTGGGTGGGGGCAGCACCGGGGAGCTGTTTTTT | CASSPLGGGSTGELFF | 16 | TRBJ2-2 | once | TRBV4-1 | NA
TGTGCCAGCAGCGTATCGCCGGGCGAGGACAGGGGGCTTTCCGAGCAGTACTTC | CASSVSPGEDRGLSEQYF | 18 | TRBJ2-7 | NA | TRBV9 | TRBD1
TGTGCCAGCAGCCTAACTAGCACAGATACGCAGTATTTT | CASSLTSTDTQYF | 13 | TRBJ2-3 | NA | TRBV5-4 | NA
TGTGCCAGCAGCTTAAACCTCGGGGAGAACTACGAGCAGTACTTC | CASSLNLGENYEQYF | 15 | TRBJ2-7 | NA | TRBV11-2 | NA
TGTGCCAGCGGGGGACGCGGGGGGGCCGGGGATACGCAGTATTTT | CASGGRGGAGDTQYF | 15 | TRBJ2-3 | NA | TRBV2 | TRBD2
TGTGCCAGTAGTATAGACCGGGACAGGGCTGCTGAAGCTTTCTTT | CASSIDRDRAAEAFF | 15 | TRBJ1-1 | NA | TRBV19 | TRBD1
TGTGCCAGCAGCTTAAATGGACTTTCTTACACCGGGGAGCTGTTTTTT | CASSLNGLSYTGELFF | 16 | TRBJ2-2 | NA | TRBV7-2 | NA
TGTGCCAGCAGCTTAGCGGCCCGTCAGGGTTACGAGCAGTACTTC | CASSLAARQGYEQYF | 15 | TRBJ2-7 | NA | TRBV7-2 | NA
TGTGCCAGCAGCCAAGAGAGCTTTAATTCACCCCTCCACTTT | CASSQESFNSPLHF | 14 | TRBJ1-6 | once | TRBV4-2 | NA
TGTGCCAGCAGTCGACTGGGGCAGGGTGGCCAGCCCCAGCATTTT | CASSRLGQGGQPQHF | 15 | TRBJ1-5 | once | TRBV28 | NA
TGTGCCAGCAGCTTCCGACAGGGGCTTATGAACACTGAAGCTTTCTTT | CASSFRQGLMNTEAFF | 16 | TRBJ1-1 | NA | TRBV7-2 | TRBD1
TGTGCCAGCAGTGAGGGGCAGAGCAAGTCCTATGGCTACACCTTC | CASSEGQSKSYGYTF | 15 | TRBJ1-2 | NA | TRBV2 | NA
TGCAGCGTTGATCGGTCTAGCGGGGGGGCCGGGGCAGATACGCAGTATTTT | CSVDRSSGGAGADTQYF | 17 | TRBJ2-3 | NA | TRBV29-1 | TRBD2
TGTGCCAGCAGCCCAGGCCAGGGGGTGAATTCACCCCTCCACTTT | CASSPGQGVNSPLHF | 15 | TRBJ1-6 | NA | TRBV27 | TRBD1
TGTGCCAGCAGGTCCCATATCCTAGCGGGGGGCTACAATGAGCAGTTCTTC | CASRSHILAGGYNEQFF | 17 | TRBJ2-1 | once | TRBV28 | TRBD2
TGCGCCAGCAGCCCCGCGGGCTCCTACGAGCAGTACTTC | CASSPAGSYEQYF | 13 | TRBJ2-7 | NA | TRBV5-1 | NA
TGTGCCAGCGCCTACAGGGGGCTTTCTAATGAAAAACTGTTTTTT | CASAYRGLSNEKLFF | 15 | TRBJ1-4 | NA | TRBV6-5 | TRBD1
TGTGCCAGCAGCTTGGGGCTCGGGGTGGGCTACGAGCAGTACTTC | CASSLGLGVGYEQYF | 15 | TRBJ2-7 | NA | TRBV5-6 | NA
TGTGCCAGCAGCTTACAGGCGCAAGAGACCCAGTACTTC | CASSLQAQETQYF | 13 | TRBJ2-5 | NA | TRBV7-9 | NA
TGTGCCATCAGTCAACAGGGTTATGGCTACACCTTC | CAISQQGYGYTF | 12 | TRBJ1-2 | NA | TRBV10-3 | NA
TGTGCCAGCAACCAGGGGAGCGAGACCGGGGAGCTGTTTTTT | CASNQGSETGELFF | 14 | TRBJ2-2 | once | TRBV19 | NA